This paragraph reports one T cell receptor beta chain. Its target is unknown. Germline CDR1 reads MDHEN; CDR2 reads SYDVKM. The CDR3 spans 16 residues. V lost 7 bases and J lost 2, with 21 bases in between. These data originate in a study of cytomegalovirus exposure and HLA in healthy donors. With 60 Vbeta and 13 Jbeta primers, the PCR was carried out. Authors' methods: In a later analysis, some 10 million of some 80 million unique beta chains occurred in at least two donors. Using immunoSEQ multiplex PCR, the repertoire was profiled, and TCRdb retains in-frame clones only, with some absent. The V and J calls and clone size were taken over from that table, and D and trimming were inferred from the DNA. The data show around 130,000 clones, around 80% seen once. Study results and limitations: Accurate prediction of most subjects' HLA-A and HLA-B alleles from TCR beta sequences was reported.

The gene calls are TRBV28 and TRBJ2-7, with a weak D call TRBD1 (5 bases). Sequencing used PBMCs. The receptor comes from a man in his thirties or forties in good health and CMV-seronegative. The CDR3 is CASKTQRRTNPYEQYF. The CDR3 nucleotides read TGTGCCAGCAAAACTCAACGGCGGACAAATCCCTACGAGCAGTACTTC.